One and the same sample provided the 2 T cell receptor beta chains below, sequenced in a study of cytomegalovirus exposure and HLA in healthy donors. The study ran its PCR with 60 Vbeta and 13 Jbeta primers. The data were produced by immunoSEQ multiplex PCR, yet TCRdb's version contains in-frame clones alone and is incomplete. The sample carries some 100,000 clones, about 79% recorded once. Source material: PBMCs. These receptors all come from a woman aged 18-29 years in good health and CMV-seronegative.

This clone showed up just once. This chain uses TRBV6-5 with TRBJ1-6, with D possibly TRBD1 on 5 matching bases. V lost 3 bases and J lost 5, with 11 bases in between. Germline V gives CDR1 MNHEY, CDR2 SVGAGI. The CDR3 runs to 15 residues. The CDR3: CASSYGGLDNSPLHF. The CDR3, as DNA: TGTGCCAGCAGTTATGGGGGACTGGATAATTCACCCCTCCACTTT.

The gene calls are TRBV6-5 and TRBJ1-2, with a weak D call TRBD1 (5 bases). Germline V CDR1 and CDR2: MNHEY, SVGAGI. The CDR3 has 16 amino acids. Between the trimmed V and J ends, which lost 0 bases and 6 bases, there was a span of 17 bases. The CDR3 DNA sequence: TGTGCCAGCAGTTACTCAATAGGGGCCGAAACTAATGGCTACACCTTC. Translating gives CASSYSIGAETNGYTF.